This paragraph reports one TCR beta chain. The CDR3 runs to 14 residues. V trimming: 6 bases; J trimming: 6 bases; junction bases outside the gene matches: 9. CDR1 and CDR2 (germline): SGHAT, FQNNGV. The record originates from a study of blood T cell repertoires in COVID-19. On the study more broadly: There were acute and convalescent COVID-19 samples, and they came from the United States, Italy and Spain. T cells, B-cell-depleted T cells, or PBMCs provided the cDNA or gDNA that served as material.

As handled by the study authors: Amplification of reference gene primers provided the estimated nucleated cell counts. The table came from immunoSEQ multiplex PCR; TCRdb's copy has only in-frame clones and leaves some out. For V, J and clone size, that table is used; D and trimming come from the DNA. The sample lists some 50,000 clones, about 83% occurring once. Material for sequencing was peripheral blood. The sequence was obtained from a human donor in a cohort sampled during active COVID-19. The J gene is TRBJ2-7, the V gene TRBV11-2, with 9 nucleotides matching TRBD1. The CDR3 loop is CASRQPGQGGEQYF. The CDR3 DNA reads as TGTGCCAGCAGACAACCGGGACAGGGTGGCGAGCAGTACTTC. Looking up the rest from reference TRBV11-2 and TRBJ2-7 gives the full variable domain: EAGVAQSPRYKIIEKRQSVAFWCNPISGHATLYWYQQILGQGPKLLIQFQNNGVVDDSQLPKDRFSAERLKGVDSTLKIQPAKLEDSAVYLCASRQPGQGGEQYFGPGTRLTVT.